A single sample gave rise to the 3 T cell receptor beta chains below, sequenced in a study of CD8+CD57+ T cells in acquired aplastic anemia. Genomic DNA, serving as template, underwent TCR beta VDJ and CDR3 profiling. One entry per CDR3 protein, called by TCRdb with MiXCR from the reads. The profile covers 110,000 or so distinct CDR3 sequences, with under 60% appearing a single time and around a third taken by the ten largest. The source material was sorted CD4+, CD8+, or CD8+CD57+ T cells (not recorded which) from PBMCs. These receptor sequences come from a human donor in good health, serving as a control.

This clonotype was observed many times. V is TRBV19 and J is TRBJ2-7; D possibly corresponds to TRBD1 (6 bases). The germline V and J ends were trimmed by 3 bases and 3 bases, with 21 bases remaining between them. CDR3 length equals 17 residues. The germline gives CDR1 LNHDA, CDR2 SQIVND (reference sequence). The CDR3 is CASSILPRQENRYEQYF. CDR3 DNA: TGTGCCAGTAGTATCCTACCCCGACAGGAGAATCGCTACGAGCAGTACTTC.

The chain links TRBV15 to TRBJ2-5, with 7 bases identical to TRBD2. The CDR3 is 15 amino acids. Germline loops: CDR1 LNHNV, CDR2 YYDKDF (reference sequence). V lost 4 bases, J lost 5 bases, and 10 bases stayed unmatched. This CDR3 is CATSIPLGGGETQYF. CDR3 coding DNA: TGTGCCACCAGCATCCCTCTGGGGGGAGGGGAGACCCAGTACTTC.

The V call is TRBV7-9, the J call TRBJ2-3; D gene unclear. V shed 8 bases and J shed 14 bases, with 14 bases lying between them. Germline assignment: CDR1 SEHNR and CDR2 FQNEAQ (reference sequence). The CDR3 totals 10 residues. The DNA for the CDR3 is TGTGCCAGCCTTCCGGGCCACGGGTATTTT. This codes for CASLPGHGYF.